These 16 T cell receptor beta chains came from one sample sequenced in a study of Ad26.COV2.S vaccination and SARS-CoV-2 variants. The treatment was: 15 to 20 received Ad26.COV2.S at low or high dose, single or two shots; a few received placebo; per-sample allocation not given. Each sample was drawn 63 days after the first injection (of vaccine or placebo). Here immunoSEQ multiplex PCR was the method, and the copy in TCRdb shows in-frame clones only, minus some. The data hold about 680,000 clones, with 89% observed a single time. Sequencing used peripheral blood, obtained in a trial of Ad26.COV2.S vaccine versus placebo. These receptors were collected from a person between 18 and 65 years old who received the Ad26.COV2.S COVID-19 vaccine or a placebo.

This chain links TRBV18 with TRBJ1-2, with D perhaps TRBD1 (5 bases). CDR1 and CDR2 from the germline V gene are KGHSH and LQKENI. Trimming pared 3 bases from V and 0 bases from J, leaving 11 bases between. There are 15 residues in the CDR3. The CDR3 reads CASSPTGTANYGYTF. CDR3 nucleotide sequence: TGTGCCAGCTCACCGACCGGGACGGCTAACTATGGCTACACCTTC.

The chain uses TRBV29-1 and TRBJ2-1; TRBD1 agrees at 9 bases. The junction had 13 bases not matched to a gene; V was cut back by 7 bases and J by 12 bases. Germline V gene lookup returns CDR1 SQVTM and CDR2 ANQGSEA. The CDR3 is made up of 13 amino acids. CDR3 sequence reads: CSGGTGNVFGQFF. The CDR3 DNA follows: TGCAGCGGGGGGACAGGGAACGTGTTTGGGCAGTTCTTC.

V is TRBV10-3 and J is TRBJ2-5, with D perhaps being TRBD1 or TRBD2 (6 bases each). Deletions cut 4 bases from V and 5 bases from J, with 20 bases between. Germline V CDR1 and CDR2: ENHRY, SYGVKD. CDR3 size: 16 residues. DNA of the CDR3: TGTGCCATCAGTGGGGGGGACACAGGGAAGGATGAGACCCAGTACTTC. This gives the protein CAISGGDTGKDETQYF.

The chain links TRBV12-3 or TRBV12-4 to TRBJ1-5; 7 nucleotides match TRBD1. The CDR3 length is 12 residues. Unmatched junction bases numbered 3, after V lost 6 bases and J lost 7 bases. CDR3 DNA sequence: TGTGCCAGCAGCCACAGGGGACAGCCCCAGCATTTT. It is translated as CASSHRGQPQHF.

The chain's CDR3 is CSAPEADTQYF. CDR3 DNA: TGCAGTGCCCCCGAGGCCGATACGCAGTATTTT. V gene TRBV20-1 combines with J gene TRBJ2-3; D is unresolved. The germline V gene has CDR1 DFQATT and CDR2 SNEGSKA (reference sequence). This CDR3 has 11 residues. V shed 6 bases and J shed 6 bases, with 10 bases lying between them.

The rearrangement joins TRBV10-2 to TRBJ1-4, with TRBD1 matching over 11 bases. From germline, CDR1 is WSHSY and CDR2 SAAADI. Losses at the gene ends were 3 bases for V and 6 bases for J; bases not matched to a gene: 3. The CDR3 is made up of 15 amino acids. The DNA of the CDR3 is TGCGCCAGCAGTGATAAGGGACAGGGGGATGAAAAACTGTTTTTT. It translates to CASSDKGQGDEKLFF.

CDR3 residues: CATSDEFTGELFF. CDR3 bases: TGTGCCACCAGTGATGAGTTCACCGGGGAGCTGTTTTTT. The chain links TRBV24-1 to TRBJ2-2; no definite D call. CDR3 length: 13 amino acids. Germline lookup yields CDR1 KGHDR and CDR2 SFDVKD. V lost 3 bases and J 4 bases, leaving 5 bases between the germline ends.

The gene calls are TRBV9 and TRBJ2-1, with D possibly matching TRBD1 (5 bases). Germline V gene lookup returns CDR1 SGDLS and CDR2 YYNGEE. This CDR3 has 16 amino acids. V lost 4 bases and J 7 bases, leaving 21 bases between the germline ends. In DNA, the CDR3 is TGTGCCAGCAGCCGAAGGGGTCGGGTCGAACCAAATGAGCAGTTCTTC. Translation: CASSRRGRVEPNEQFF.

The V gene is TRBV6-2 or TRBV6-3, the J gene TRBJ1-6; TRBD1 matches at 9 bases. The V segment lost 5 bases and the J segment 7 bases; nucleotides outside the gene matches: 9. The CDR3 extends over 16 amino acids. The germline V gene encodes CDR1 MNHEY and CDR2 SVGEGT. The CDR3 DNA sequence: TGTGCCAGCAGTCACCGGGACAGGGCGAGGAATTCACCCCTCCACTTT. It codes for CASSHRDRARNSPLHF.

This clone has at least ten counts. The chain links TRBV19 to TRBJ2-1; 10 nucleotides agree with TRBD2. The CDR3 spans 15 residues. Losses at the gene ends were 6 bases for V and 8 bases for J; bases not matched to a gene: 10. Germline V gene sequence: CDR1 LNHDA, CDR2 SQIVND (reference sequence). The CDR3 reads CASRELAGVGDEQFF. The CDR3 nucleotides read TGTGCCAGTAGGGAGCTAGCGGGAGTTGGGGATGAGCAGTTCTTC.

The V and J genes are TRBV6-2 or TRBV6-3 and TRBJ2-1; D remains unclear. V dropped 2 bases and J dropped 7 bases, with 12 bases sitting between them. From germline, CDR1 is MNHEY and CDR2 SVGEGT. This CDR3 has 14 amino acids. CDR3 coding DNA: TGTGCCAGCAGTTACCTCGCCCAAAAGAATGAGCAGTTCTTC. Protein: CASSYLAQKNEQFF.

V gene TRBV12-3 or TRBV12-4 combines with J gene TRBJ2-4; D is possibly TRBD1 (5 bases). CDR3 length equals 12 residues. Trimming pared 6 bases from V and 9 bases from J, leaving 12 bases between. The chain's CDR3 is CASSTGTGIQYF. DNA for the CDR3: TGTGCCAGCAGCACAGGAACGGGCATTCAGTACTTC.

This chain joins TRBV3-1 (or the pseudogene TRBV3-2) and TRBJ2-7, with a tentative D call TRBD2 (5 bases). The germline V and J ends were trimmed by 3 bases and 6 bases, with 6 bases remaining between them. The CDR3 sequence is 11 residues long. The V gene's germline CDR1 is LGHDT and CDR2 YNNKEL (reference sequence). CDR3 DNA: TGTGCCAGCAGCCACGCGGGCGAGCAGTACTTC. Protein: CASSHAGEQYF.

This clone was seen a few times. The chain uses TRBV29-1 and TRBJ2-2; D is possibly TRBD1 or TRBD2 (6 bases each). Trimming stripped 7 bases from V and 7 bases from J, with 13 bases between. CDR3 length: 12 amino acids. Germline CDR1 reads SQVTM; CDR2 reads ANQGSEA. The CDR3 DNA reads as TGCAGCGCCGAAAGGGGGGACGGGGAGCTGTTTTTT. It translates to CSAERGDGELFF.

For the CDR3, the DNA is TGTGCCAGCAGCGAGGGCATCTCCTACAATGAGCAGTTCTTC. It translates to CASSEGISYNEQFF. V is TRBV9 and J is TRBJ2-1; D unresolved. In germline, CDR1 is SGDLS, CDR2 YYNGEE. V was shortened by 3 bases and J by 0 bases, with 7 bases between the two germline ends. The CDR3 spans 14 residues.

V and J are TRBV18 and TRBJ2-1; D gene unclear. This CDR3 contains 11 residues. V was cut by 3 bases and J by 9 bases, with 6 bases left in between. The germline V gene has CDR1 KGHSH and CDR2 LQKENI. CDR3 sequence reads: CASSPLAEQFF. The CDR3, as DNA: TGTGCCAGCTCACCGTTGGCTGAGCAGTTCTTC.